These T cell receptor beta chains were read from a single sample in a study of T cell changes during pregnancy in multiple sclerosis. Sequencing was performed with immunoSEQ multiplex PCR; in TCRdb, only in-frame clones are kept and a portion is missing. The table has about 73,000 clones, roughly 90% seen once. The sample consisted of peripheral blood, taken after pregnancy. These receptors were taken from a female donor in good health, enrolled as a control in a pregnancy study. CDR3s include the opening cysteine and the closing phenylalanine or tryptophan. The order of the fields is D gene, clone size, J gene, V gene, CDR3 DNA, CDR3 protein. D genes are given only for firm matches. Clone size is shown for a subset of rows, as once, few, many or a class of expanded clone.

D gene: -; clone size: -; J gene: TRBJ1-2; V gene: TRBV5-4; CDR3 DNA: TGTGCCAGCAGCCCGGCGGCGGCTAACTATGGCTACACCTTC; CDR3 protein: CASSPAAANYGYTF
D gene: TRBD2; clone size: once; J gene: TRBJ2-1; V gene: TRBV7-2; CDR3 DNA: TGTGCCAGCAGCACCCCGGGACTAGGGAGTCGCTATGAGCAGTTCTTC; CDR3 protein: CASSTPGLGSRYEQFF
D gene: TRBD1; clone size: once; J gene: TRBJ2-1; V gene: TRBV10-3; CDR3 DNA: TGTGCCATCAGCCGGGACAGGGACTACAATGAGCAGTTCTTC; CDR3 protein: CAISRDRDYNEQFF
D gene: TRBD2; clone size: -; J gene: TRBJ2-1; V gene: TRBV30; CDR3 DNA: TGTGCCTGGAGAGGACTAGCGGGAGGGCCCGGGACCTACAATGAGCAGTTCTTC; CDR3 protein: CAWRGLAGGPGTYNEQFF
D gene: TRBD2; clone size: -; J gene: TRBJ2-2; V gene: TRBV2; CDR3 DNA: TGTGCCAGCAGCCCCCTAGCGGGAGATGGGGGGGAGCTGTTTTTT; CDR3 protein: CASSPLAGDGGELFF
D gene: TRBD1; clone size: -; J gene: TRBJ1-2; V gene: TRBV6-1; CDR3 DNA: TGTGCCACCTCCGCGACAGGGGTCTATGGCTACACCTTC; CDR3 protein: CATSATGVYGYTF
D gene: -; clone size: -; J gene: TRBJ2-1; V gene: TRBV18; CDR3 DNA: TGTGCCAGCTCACCACCGAGCTCCTACAATGAGCAGTTCTTC; CDR3 protein: CASSPPSSYNEQFF
D gene: TRBD1; clone size: -; J gene: TRBJ2-7; V gene: TRBV5-1; CDR3 DNA: TGCGCCAGCAGCTTGGAATCACAGGGGATCTCCTACGAGCAGTACTTC; CDR3 protein: CASSLESQGISYEQYF
D gene: TRBD1; clone size: -; J gene: TRBJ1-2; V gene: TRBV9; CDR3 DNA: TGTGCCAGCAGCGGACCCGGGACAGGGGGCTATGGCTACACCTTC; CDR3 protein: CASSGPGTGGYGYTF
D gene: -; clone size: -; J gene: TRBJ1-5; V gene: TRBV21-1; CDR3 DNA: TGTGCCAGCAGCAAAGCGCTTGGTTGGGGGGGCAATCAGCCCCAGCATTTT; CDR3 protein: CASSKALGWGGNQPQHF
D gene: TRBD2; clone size: once; J gene: TRBJ2-1; V gene: TRBV7-9; CDR3 DNA: TGTGCCAGCAGCTTAGTTGGGCCGGGAGGGAGGAATGAGCAGTTCTTC; CDR3 protein: CASSLVGPGGRNEQFF
D gene: -; clone size: once; J gene: TRBJ2-7; V gene: TRBV5-1; CDR3 DNA: TGCGCCAGCGGACCTGAGACGGGGACCTACGAGCAGTACTTC; CDR3 protein: CASGPETGTYEQYF
D gene: -; clone size: -; J gene: TRBJ1-5; V gene: TRBV27; CDR3 DNA: TGTGCCAGCAGACTATGGGGGGGGCCCCAGCATTTT; CDR3 protein: CASRLWGGPQHF
D gene: TRBD2; clone size: -; J gene: TRBJ2-1; V gene: TRBV5-1; CDR3 DNA: TGCGCCAGCAGCTCCACCCTGACTAGCCTTAGCTACAATGAGCAGTTCTTC; CDR3 protein: CASSSTLTSLSYNEQFF
D gene: TRBD1; clone size: -; J gene: TRBJ1-2; V gene: TRBV6-5; CDR3 DNA: TGTGCCAGCAGTCCGGGACAGGGAATGAGCTACACCTTC; CDR3 protein: CASSPGQGMSYTF
D gene: -; clone size: once; J gene: TRBJ1-4; V gene: TRBV30; CDR3 DNA: TGTGCCTGGAGTGTACGAGGACGGAGGAGCCGAGAAAAACTGTTTTTT; CDR3 protein: CAWSVRGRRSREKLFF
D gene: -; clone size: -; J gene: TRBJ1-1; V gene: TRBV6-5; CDR3 DNA: TGTGCCAGCATCCCCTCGGCCAGGGGCGCTGAAGCTTTCTTT; CDR3 protein: CASIPSARGAEAFF
D gene: -; clone size: -; J gene: TRBJ2-7; V gene: TRBV11-2; CDR3 DNA: TGTGCCAGCTTAAGGGGGGGCGTCGACGAGCAGTACTTC; CDR3 protein: CASLRGGVDEQYF
D gene: -; clone size: -; J gene: TRBJ1-1; V gene: TRBV5-5; CDR3 DNA: TGTGCCAGCAGCTTACAGAACACTGAAGCTTTCTTT; CDR3 protein: CASSLQNTEAFF
D gene: TRBD2; clone size: -; J gene: TRBJ2-3; V gene: TRBV6-1; CDR3 DNA: TGTGCCAGCAGGATACTAGCGGGAGTAGATACGCAGTATTTT; CDR3 protein: CASRILAGVDTQYF
D gene: TRBD1; clone size: once; J gene: TRBJ1-2; V gene: TRBV18; CDR3 DNA: TGTGCCAGCTCACTCCCTTGGACAGGGGTCAGCTATGGCTACACCTTC; CDR3 protein: CASSLPWTGVSYGYTF
D gene: -; clone size: -; J gene: TRBJ1-1; V gene: TRBV7-2; CDR3 DNA: TGTGCCAGCAGTCTACAGGGGAACACTGAAGCTTTCTTT; CDR3 protein: CASSLQGNTEAFF
D gene: -; clone size: -; J gene: TRBJ1-1; V gene: TRBV7-6; CDR3 DNA: TGTGCCAGCAGCCCCCGGGAGGCCATCAACACTGAAGCTTTCTTT; CDR3 protein: CASSPREAINTEAFF
D gene: TRBD1; clone size: -; J gene: TRBJ1-2; V gene: TRBV5-4; CDR3 DNA: TGTGCCAGCGGACAGGGCATGTCCGACTATGGCTACACCTTC; CDR3 protein: CASGQGMSDYGYTF
D gene: TRBD1; clone size: -; J gene: TRBJ2-1; V gene: TRBV14; CDR3 DNA: TGTGCCAGCAGCCCAATCGGGACAGGGTTGGTCAATGAGCAGTTCTTC; CDR3 protein: CASSPIGTGLVNEQFF
D gene: TRBD1; clone size: once; J gene: TRBJ2-7; V gene: TRBV15; CDR3 DNA: TGTGCCACCAGCATACCGGGACAGGTGTCCTACGAGCAGTACTTC; CDR3 protein: CATSIPGQVSYEQYF
D gene: -; clone size: -; J gene: TRBJ1-1; V gene: TRBV5-8; CDR3 DNA: TGTGCCAGCAGCTTGGGGCCAGTGAACACTGAAGCTTTCTTT; CDR3 protein: CASSLGPVNTEAFF
D gene: TRBD1; clone size: -; J gene: TRBJ1-1; V gene: TRBV10-2; CDR3 DNA: TGCGCCAGCAGCGGACAGGGAGCTTTCTTT; CDR3 protein: CASSGQGAFF
D gene: TRBD1; clone size: -; J gene: TRBJ2-7; V gene: TRBV6-5; CDR3 DNA: TGTGCCAGCAGTTACGGAACAGGGGGTACCTACGAGCAGTACTTC; CDR3 protein: CASSYGTGGTYEQYF
D gene: TRBD1; clone size: -; J gene: TRBJ1-2; V gene: TRBV7-9; CDR3 DNA: TGTGCCAGCAGCCCCGACAGGGGAGACGACTATGGCTACACCTTC; CDR3 protein: CASSPDRGDDYGYTF
D gene: -; clone size: -; J gene: TRBJ1-2; V gene: TRBV6-1; CDR3 DNA: TGTGCCAGTGATGGAGGCGCTCCGGGCTACACCTTC; CDR3 protein: CASDGGAPGYTF
D gene: -; clone size: -; J gene: TRBJ1-2; V gene: TRBV30; CDR3 DNA: TGTGCCTGGAGTGGGGGGCCCGCAGACTATGGCTACACCTTC; CDR3 protein: CAWSGGPADYGYTF
D gene: -; clone size: -; J gene: TRBJ1-1; V gene: TRBV4-3; CDR3 DNA: TGCGCCAGCAGCCAAGGCGGTATGATGAACACTGAAGCTTTCTTT; CDR3 protein: CASSQGGMMNTEAFF
D gene: TRBD1; clone size: -; J gene: TRBJ1-5; V gene: TRBV27; CDR3 DNA: TGTGCCAGCAAAGGGACAGGGGACTACGATCAGCCCCAGCATTTT; CDR3 protein: CASKGTGDYDQPQHF
D gene: -; clone size: -; J gene: TRBJ1-2; V gene: TRBV27; CDR3 DNA: TGTGCCAGCAGTCCTCTAGCAGTCAGGGGCGGCGTCTATGGCTACACCTTC; CDR3 protein: CASSPLAVRGGVYGYTF
D gene: TRBD1; clone size: -; J gene: TRBJ2-3; V gene: TRBV30; CDR3 DNA: TGTGCCTGGAGTGTATCATGGGAACTAGGGACAGGATCCACAGATACGCAGTATTTT; CDR3 protein: CAWSVSWELGTGSTDTQYF
D gene: -; clone size: -; J gene: TRBJ1-2; V gene: TRBV27; CDR3 DNA: TGTGCCAGCAGGGACCTGACAGGTGGCTACACCTTC; CDR3 protein: CASRDLTGGYTF
D gene: -; clone size: -; J gene: TRBJ1-2; V gene: TRBV4-3; CDR3 DNA: TGCGCCAGCAGCCAAGAGGGGGGGTTATATGGCTACACCTTC; CDR3 protein: CASSQEGGLYGYTF
D gene: TRBD2; clone size: many; J gene: TRBJ2-7; V gene: TRBV19; CDR3 DNA: TGTGCCAGTAGTATATCGGCGGGGGGAAGCGCCCGCGAGCAGTACTTC; CDR3 protein: CASSISAGGSAREQYF
D gene: -; clone size: -; J gene: TRBJ1-5; V gene: TRBV28; CDR3 DNA: TGTGCCAGCATAGGCAGGTCCAATCAGCCCCAGCATTTT; CDR3 protein: CASIGRSNQPQHF
D gene: TRBD2; clone size: -; J gene: TRBJ2-7; V gene: TRBV5-1; CDR3 DNA: TGCGCCAGCAGGAAGTTATCCCTAGCGGGAGTGTCGGGCGAGCAGTACTTC; CDR3 protein: CASRKLSLAGVSGEQYF
D gene: -; clone size: -; J gene: TRBJ1-6; V gene: TRBV6-6; CDR3 DNA: TGTGCCAGCAGTGACCTGGACAGCGATAATTCACCCCTCCACTTT; CDR3 protein: CASSDLDSDNSPLHF
D gene: -; clone size: -; J gene: TRBJ2-1; V gene: TRBV7-9; CDR3 DNA: TGTGCCAGCAGCCATGACGTAGGCCAGGATGAGCAGTTCTTC; CDR3 protein: CASSHDVGQDEQFF
D gene: -; clone size: -; J gene: TRBJ2-1; V gene: TRBV9; CDR3 DNA: TGTGCCAGCAGCGTAGGCGCGGGGAACTCCTACAATGAGCAGTTCTTC; CDR3 protein: CASSVGAGNSYNEQFF
D gene: TRBD2; clone size: -; J gene: TRBJ2-7; V gene: TRBV15; CDR3 DNA: TGTGCCACCAGCAGAGATCTAGCGGGGAAGCTCTGGGGCGAGCAGTACTTC; CDR3 protein: CATSRDLAGKLWGEQYF
D gene: TRBD2; clone size: -; J gene: TRBJ2-3; V gene: TRBV4-3; CDR3 DNA: TGCGCCAGCAGCCAAGAAATATCCCGGGGGGGGATACCTAGCACAGATACGCAGTATTTT; CDR3 protein: CASSQEISRGGIPSTDTQYF
D gene: TRBD1; clone size: once; J gene: TRBJ1-6; V gene: TRBV27; CDR3 DNA: TGTGCCAGCAGTTTATATGGGACAGCACAAAATTCACCCCTCCACTTT; CDR3 protein: CASSLYGTAQNSPLHF
D gene: TRBD2; clone size: -; J gene: TRBJ2-1; V gene: TRBV30; CDR3 DNA: TGTGCCTGGAGTGCCGGGACTAGCGGGGGGGCCAGTGAGCAGTTCTTC; CDR3 protein: CAWSAGTSGGASEQFF
D gene: TRBD1; clone size: -; J gene: TRBJ1-1; V gene: TRBV5-1; CDR3 DNA: TGCGCCAGCAGCCCGTTCGGGACAGGGGGTGGGACTGAAGCTTTCTTT; CDR3 protein: CASSPFGTGGGTEAFF
D gene: TRBD1; clone size: -; J gene: TRBJ1-6; V gene: TRBV9; CDR3 DNA: TGTGCCAGCAGCGTAGGGGGGACAGTAGATTCACCCCTCCACTTT; CDR3 protein: CASSVGGTVDSPLHF
D gene: -; clone size: -; J gene: TRBJ1-1; V gene: TRBV15; CDR3 DNA: TGTGCCACCAGCAGAGAGGGCAGGGGAAACACTGAAGCTTTCTTT; CDR3 protein: CATSREGRGNTEAFF
D gene: -; clone size: few; J gene: TRBJ1-1; V gene: TRBV25-1; CDR3 DNA: TGTGCCAGCAGGGGACTGACGACTGAAGCTTTCTTT; CDR3 protein: CASRGLTTEAFF
D gene: -; clone size: -; J gene: TRBJ2-3; V gene: TRBV5-1; CDR3 DNA: TGCGCCAGCAGCTTGGAAGGGGGGGGGCCTTCTAGCACAGATACGCAGTATTTT; CDR3 protein: CASSLEGGGPSSTDTQYF